Given below is one TCR beta chain in context. The data belong to a study of blood T cell repertoires in COVID-19. At the level of the study: From the United States, Italy and Spain came samples of acute and convalescent COVID-19.

This CDR3 is built from 17 residues. Trimming shortened V by 1 base and J by 0 bases, and 14 bases separated the two germline ends. Germline assignment: CDR1 MGHDK and CDR2 SYGVNS. In the authors' methods: The assay estimated nucleated cells by amplifying reference gene primers. TCRdb's table, derived via immunoSEQ multiplex PCR, lists solely in-frame clones and lacks some. That table gives V, J and clone size, and the DNA gave D and trimming. The table has tens of thousands of clones, roughly 85% seen once; the top ten hold over 7.5%. Sequencing was performed on peripheral blood. The V call is TRBV25-1, the J call TRBJ2-3, with D tentatively TRBD2 (5 bases). The receptor's source is a man aged 25 to 40 with acute or convalescent COVID-19. CDR3 in DNA: TGTGCCAGCAGTGAATTTTCTCGGGGATCTAGCACAGATACGCAGTATTTT. Translation gives CASSEFSRGSSTDTQYF.